These 3 T cell receptor beta chains were all obtained from the same sample, sequenced in a study of blood T cell repertoires in COVID-19. The protocol was immunoSEQ multiplex PCR, while the TCRdb copy is restricted to in-frame clones and leaves out a portion. The sample holds more than 40,000 clones, around 85% seen once. Sequences were obtained from peripheral blood. The receptors originated from a woman of 80 years or more with acute or convalescent COVID-19.

The V and J genes are TRBV15 and TRBJ1-5, with D uncertain. In germline, CDR1 is LNHNV, CDR2 YYDKDF (reference sequence). V was pared by 5 bases and J by 7 bases, with 15 bases between. The CDR3 is 14 amino acids. The CDR3 is CATSLERGSQPQHF. The CDR3 DNA is TGTGCCACCAGCCTCGAAAGAGGGAGCCAGCCCCAGCATTTT.

Worth noting for this clone: Within the sample, other DNA sequences also encode this same CDR3. J is TRBJ2-3 and V is TRBV30; unclear D gene. Germline loops: CDR1 GTSNPN, CDR2 SVGIG (reference sequence). Trimming removed 4 bases from V and 0 bases from J, with 8 bases in between. The CDR3 spans 13 residues. The CDR3 region has the DNA TGTGCCTGGACGCGGAGTAGCACAGATACGCAGTATTTT. Amino acids: CAWTRSSTDTQYF.

The chain couples TRBV6-6 to TRBJ1-5, with D unresolved. Trimming pared 5 bases from V and 4 bases from J, leaving 9 bases between. CDR3 length: 13 amino acids. Germline V gives CDR1 MNHNY, CDR2 SVGAGI (reference sequence). The CDR3 DNA sequence: TGTGCCAGCAGTCCAGGACTAAATCAGCCCCAGCATTTT. Translated, it gives CASSPGLNQPQHF.